This T cell receptor beta chain came from a study of CD8 T cells in ankylosing spondylitis. Overall study results and limits: Roughly 8 highly homologous variants formed a TCR beta motif that appeared characteristic of ankylosing spondylitis blood.

V lost 5 bases and J 6 bases, leaving 11 bases between the germline ends. From germline, CDR1 is SQVTM and CDR2 ANQGSEA. The CDR3 loop spans 13 amino acids. This clonotype was counted many times. Its antigen is not identified. Making use of molecular barcodes, quantitative 5'-RACE generated TCR beta libraries. TCRdb reprocessed the 5' RACE reads with MiXCR, giving one entry per CDR3 protein. The sample shows roughly 350,000 distinct CDR3 sequences, 8% of them seen only once. Sample: blood, either unsorted or a sorted T cell fraction (not recorded which). The genes are TRBV29-1 and TRBJ1-6; D gene ambiguous. The sequence came from a male donor with ankylosing spondylitis. CDR3 residues: CSVRVKSNSPLHF. The CDR3 bases are TGCAGCGTTCGCGTGAAAAGTAATTCACCCCTCCACTTT.